The TCR beta chain described here comes from a study of T cell repertoires in cytomegalovirus infection. Study details: Public TCR beta signatures were indicative of both CMV infection and a matching HLA type. Study results and caveats: Dominating the ex vivo response were TCR beta clonotypes that were CMV-specific and HLA-C-restricted. Cumulated frequencies of public TCR beta families served to identify carriers of CMV plus the relevant HLA.

CDR1 and CDR2 from the germline V gene are MNHEY and SVGAGI. Trimming took off 6 bases at V and 5 bases at J, with 19 bases between the two ends. The CDR3 totals 15 residues. In the case of this clonotype: No antigen is known for it.

TCRdb ran MiXCR on the reads and lists one entry per CDR3 protein. The profile covers about 250,000 distinct CDR3 sequences, with approximately 7% appearing a single time and 5.5% to 8% taken by the ten largest. The genes are TRBV6-5 and TRBJ2-5; D perhaps matches TRBD2 (5 bases). The clonotype comes from a human donor in good health (CMV status not recorded). Some clones in this sample may be carry-over from other donors' samples. Input material: PBMCs. DNA of the CDR3: TGTGCCAGCAGCCATACCCGGAGGCTTCTGGAGACCCAGTACTTC. Its translation: CASSHTRRLLETQYF.